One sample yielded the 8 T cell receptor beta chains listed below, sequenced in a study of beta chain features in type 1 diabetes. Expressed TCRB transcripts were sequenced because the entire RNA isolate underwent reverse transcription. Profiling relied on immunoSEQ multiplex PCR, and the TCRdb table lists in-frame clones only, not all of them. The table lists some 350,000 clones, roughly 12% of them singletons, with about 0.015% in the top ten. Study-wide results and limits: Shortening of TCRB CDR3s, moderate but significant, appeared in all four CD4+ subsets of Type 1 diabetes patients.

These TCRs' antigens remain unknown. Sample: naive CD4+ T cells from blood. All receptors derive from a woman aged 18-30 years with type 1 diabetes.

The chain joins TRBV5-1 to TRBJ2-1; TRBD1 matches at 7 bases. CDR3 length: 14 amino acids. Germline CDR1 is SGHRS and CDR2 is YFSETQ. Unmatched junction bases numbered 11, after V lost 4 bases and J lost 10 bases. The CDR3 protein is CASSLPQLQGEQFF. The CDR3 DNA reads TGCGCCAGCAGCCTACCACAACTACAGGGGGAGCAGTTCTTC. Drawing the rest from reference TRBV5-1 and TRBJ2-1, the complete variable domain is KAGVTQTPRYLIKTRGQQVTLSCSPISGHRSVSWYQQTPGQGLQFLFEYFSETQRNKGNFPGRFSGRQFSNSRSEMNVSTLELGDSALYLCASSLPQLQGEQFFGPGTRLTVL.

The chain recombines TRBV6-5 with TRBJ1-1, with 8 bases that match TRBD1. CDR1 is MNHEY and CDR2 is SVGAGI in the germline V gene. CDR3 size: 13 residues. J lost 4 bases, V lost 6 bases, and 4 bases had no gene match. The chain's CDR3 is CASSWTGTTEAFF. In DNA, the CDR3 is TGTGCCAGCAGCTGGACAGGGACCACTGAAGCTTTCTTT.

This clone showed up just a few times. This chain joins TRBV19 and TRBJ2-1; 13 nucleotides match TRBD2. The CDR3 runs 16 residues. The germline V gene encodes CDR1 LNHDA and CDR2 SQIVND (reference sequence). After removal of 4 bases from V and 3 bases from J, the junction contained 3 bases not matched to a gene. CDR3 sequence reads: CASSTTSGRGYNEQFF. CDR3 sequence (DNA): TGTGCCAGTAGTACCACTAGCGGGAGGGGCTACAATGAGCAGTTCTTC.

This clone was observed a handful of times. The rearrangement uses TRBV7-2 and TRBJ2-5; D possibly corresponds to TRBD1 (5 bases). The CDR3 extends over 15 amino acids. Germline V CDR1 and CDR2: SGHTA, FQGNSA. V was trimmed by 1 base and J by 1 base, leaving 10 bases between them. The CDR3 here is CASSLGTTSQETQYF. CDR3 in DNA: TGTGCCAGCAGCTTAGGGACAACCTCCCAAGAGACCCAGTACTTC.

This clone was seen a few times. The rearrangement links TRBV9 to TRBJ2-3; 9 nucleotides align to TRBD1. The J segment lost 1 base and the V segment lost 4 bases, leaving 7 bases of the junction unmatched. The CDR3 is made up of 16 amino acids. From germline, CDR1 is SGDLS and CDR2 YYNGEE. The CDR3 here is CASSPGTGKGTDTQYF. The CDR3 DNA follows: TGTGCCAGCAGCCCCGGGACAGGGAAGGGCACAGATACGCAGTATTTT.

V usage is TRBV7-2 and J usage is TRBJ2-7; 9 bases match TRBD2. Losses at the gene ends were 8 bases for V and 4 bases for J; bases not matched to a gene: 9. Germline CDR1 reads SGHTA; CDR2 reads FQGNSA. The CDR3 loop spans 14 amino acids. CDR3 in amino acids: CASRRAGGGYEQYF. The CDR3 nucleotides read TGTGCCAGCCGCCGGGCGGGAGGGGGTTACGAGCAGTACTTC.

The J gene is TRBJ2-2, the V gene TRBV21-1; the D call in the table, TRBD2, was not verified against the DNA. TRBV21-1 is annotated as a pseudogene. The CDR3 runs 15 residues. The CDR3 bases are TGTGCCAGCAGCAAAGAGCTACCCGGGTCCGGGGAGCTGTTTTTT. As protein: CASSKELPGSGELFF.

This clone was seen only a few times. CDR3 residues: CASSPTSGRYGEQFF. Written as DNA, the CDR3 is TGTGCCAGCAGTCCAACTAGCGGGAGGTATGGTGAGCAGTTCTTC. The J gene is TRBJ2-1, the V gene TRBV2; 12 bases agree with TRBD2. V shed 5 bases, J shed 9 bases, and the junction held 8 bases outside the gene matches. The CDR3 is 15 amino acids. Germline CDR1 SNHLY, CDR2 FYNNEI.